The entry that follows covers one T cell receptor (beta chain) sequence. What this receptor recognizes is not known. The record has no base qualities; no much larger clone is one base away. The immunoSEQ Assay, a bias-controlled multiplex PCR, was used to amplify TCRbeta CDR3 regions from genomic DNA. Turning to the authors' computational methods: Within the assay, amplification of reference gene primers was used to estimate how many nucleated cells each sample contained. To quantify the absolute abundance of each unique TCRbeta CDR3 rearrangement, sequence reads were collapsed and filtered. For each sample, productive Simpson clonality was calculated as the square root of Simpson's diversity index across productive rearrangements. The immuneACCESS repertoire file appears here via TCRdb, limited to in-frame rearrangements. These files lack a portion of the clones; in checked studies, under half of the deficit traces to unresolved V genes, and the cause of the others is not known. That table gives V, J and clone size, and the DNA gave D and trimming. This sample is represented by hundreds of thousands of clones; about 90% of them were singletons. In total, the top ten clones hold approximately 3% of the sample.

The germline V gene encodes CDR1 WNHNN and CDR2 SYGVQD (reference sequence). The CDR3 numbers 14 residues from cysteine through phenylalanine. Of the read, only the CDR3 DNA is kept; its 42 bases are in frame from base 1. Cut back by 7 bases and 0 bases, the V and J ends lie 12 bases apart. These data originate in a study of blood T cell repertoires in COVID-19 (TCRdb year 2020). The study in broad terms: Samples from collaborators originated in the United States, Italy and Spain and spanned both the acute and convalescent phases of COVID-19. The prospective study material was composed of cDNA or gDNA derived from T cells, B-cell-depleted T cells, or PBMCs. Subjects who had been exposed to COVID-19, were actively infected with it, or had recovered from it provided the deeply sampled blood TCRbeta repertoires that made up the dataset. The repertoires were released in a freely available public database intended as a resource for research on the immune response to SARS-CoV-2. Samples came from the ongoing ImmuneRACE study (first 160 participants) plus 1,254 subjects from 6 global collaborators. A de-identified subject ID, COVID-19 status, age in years and sex were almost always included in the sample metadata. Where available, HLA class I and class II types were obtained from metadata supplied by the sample provider rather than from assay-based typing. Points the paper makes about the study in general: The quantity of clinical and demographic metadata differed by source and by participant and was supplied without curation.

Participants in the prospective study were aged roughly 18 to 100 years, lived in over 20 United States geographic areas, and enrolled through a virtual design. To assign participants to cohorts, the prospective study relied on clinical history that participants themselves reported in a screening survey and a study questionnaire. Recovered participants in ImmuneRACE Cohort 3 were defined by two consecutive negative NP/OP PCR tests, clearance by a healthcare professional, or resolution of symptoms. In the prospective study, whole blood, serum and a nasopharyngeal or oropharyngeal swab were collected from each participant by mobile phlebotomists. Prospective study participants could optionally give additional blood draws and questionnaires over an approximately two-month period. Blood samples from the prospective study were shipped frozen or at room temperature prior to DNA extraction.

The chain couples TRBV10-1 to TRBJ1-1; TRBD1 is possibly the D segment (5 matching bases). Sequences were obtained from PBMCs or T cells enriched from blood (not recorded which). The sequence was collected from a woman aged 25 to 45 who had recovered from COVID-19. The CDR3 region: CASTPKGMNTEAFF. The nucleotide sequence is given as TGCGCCAGCACCCCTAAGGGGATGAACACTGAAGCTTTCTTT.